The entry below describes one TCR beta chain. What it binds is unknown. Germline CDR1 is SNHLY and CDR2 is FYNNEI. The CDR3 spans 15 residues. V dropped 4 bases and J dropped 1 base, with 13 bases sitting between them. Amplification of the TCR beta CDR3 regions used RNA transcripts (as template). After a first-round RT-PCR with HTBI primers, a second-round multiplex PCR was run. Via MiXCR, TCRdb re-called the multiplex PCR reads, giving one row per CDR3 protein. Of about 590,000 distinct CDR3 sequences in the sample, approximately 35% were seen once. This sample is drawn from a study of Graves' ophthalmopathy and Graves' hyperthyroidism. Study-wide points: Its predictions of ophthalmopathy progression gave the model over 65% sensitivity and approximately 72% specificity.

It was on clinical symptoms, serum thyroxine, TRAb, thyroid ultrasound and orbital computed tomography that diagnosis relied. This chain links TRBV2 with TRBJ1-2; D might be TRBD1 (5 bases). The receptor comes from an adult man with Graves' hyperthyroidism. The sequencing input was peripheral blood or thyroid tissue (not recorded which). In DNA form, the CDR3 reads TGTGCCAGCAGTGCGTGGGACCTCCTTAACTATGGCTACACCTTC. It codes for CASSAWDLLNYGYTF.